This is a list of T cell receptor beta chains from one sample in a study of blood T cell repertoires in COVID-19. TCRdb keeps only in-frame clones here, not all; method: immunoSEQ multiplex PCR. The sample holds fewer than 300,000 clones, more than 80% seen once. Material: PBMCs or T cells enriched from blood (not recorded which). The origin of the receptors is a woman in her twenties or thirties who had recovered from COVID-19. Both conserved end residues are part of each CDR3. A D gene is named only where the DNA matches it firmly. The size entry is marked missing in some rows and otherwise reads once, few, many or a size class.

d_call | clone_size | j_call | v_call | cdr3_aa | cdr3_nt
TRBD1 | - | TRBJ1-4 | TRBV4-2 | CASRGDRGTEKLFF | TGTGCCAGCAGGGGGGACAGGGGGACTGAAAAACTGTTTTTT
- | - | TRBJ2-1 | TRBV5-6 | CASSQTAGLGYNEQFF | TGTGCCAGCAGCCAGACAGCAGGGTTGGGCTACAATGAGCAGTTCTTC
- | - | TRBJ2-7 | TRBV28 | CASRGERSSYEQYF | TGTGCCAGCAGGGGAGAGCGGTCCTCCTACGAGCAGTACTTC
TRBD2 | - | TRBJ2-5 | TRBV18 | CASSPILAGGSETQYF | TGTGCCAGCTCACCGATACTAGCGGGAGGTAGTGAGACCCAGTACTTC
TRBD1 | - | TRBJ1-2 | TRBV6-5 | CASSYLDRDDGYTF | TGTGCCAGCAGTTACTTGGACAGGGATGATGGCTACACCTTC
TRBD1 | - | TRBJ2-7 | TRBV4-1 | CASSQSALTGGSYEQYF | TGCGCCAGCAGCCAGTCAGCGCTGACAGGGGGATCCTACGAGCAGTACTTC
TRBD1 | - | TRBJ1-3 | TRBV7-6 | CASSVGQGRNTIYF | TGTGCCAGCAGCGTGGGACAGGGCAGAAACACCATATATTTT
TRBD1 | - | TRBJ1-5 | TRBV19 | CASSPGTEGQPQHF | TGTGCCAGTAGTCCCGGGACAGAGGGTCAGCCCCAGCATTTT
- | - | TRBJ2-7 | TRBV6-5 | CASSYSTGYEQYF | TGTGCCAGCAGTTATTCCACAGGGTACGAGCAGTACTTC
TRBD1 | - | TRBJ1-5 | TRBV6-2/TRBV6-3 | CASSYSSGGNQPQHF | TGTGCCAGCAGTTACTCATCAGGGGGTAATCAGCCCCAGCATTTT
TRBD2 | - | TRBJ2-7 | TRBV30 | CAWIGGATYEQYF | TGTGCCTGGATCGGGGGGGCGACCTACGAGCAGTACTTC
TRBD2 | - | TRBJ2-7 | TRBV28 | CASSIIAGIYEQYF | TGTGCCAGCAGTATCATAGCGGGAATTTACGAGCAGTACTTC
TRBD2 | - | TRBJ2-7 | TRBV7-2 | CASSLGVGTKDEQYF | TGTGCCAGCAGCCTCGGGGTCGGGACTAAGGACGAGCAGTACTTC
TRBD1 | - | TRBJ2-2 | TRBV18 | CASSQNRDSKPGELFF | TGTGCCAGCTCCCAAAACCGGGACAGCAAGCCCGGGGAGCTGTTTTTT
TRBD1 | - | TRBJ2-3 | TRBV19 | CASSTPGQGSTDTQYF | TGTGCCAGTAGTACTCCGGGACAGGGGAGCACAGATACGCAGTATTTT
- | - | TRBJ1-1 | TRBV28 | CASSFGTGLNTEAFF | TGTGCCAGCAGTTTCGGTACAGGTTTGAACACTGAAGCTTTCTTT
TRBD2 | once | TRBJ2-7 | TRBV2 | CASSSGLAAYEQYF | TGTGCCAGCAGTTCGGGACTAGCGGCCTACGAGCAGTACTTC
- | - | TRBJ1-1 | TRBV5-1 | CASRRQVNTEAFF | TGCGCCAGCAGACGACAGGTGAACACTGAAGCTTTCTTT
TRBD1 | - | TRBJ2-1 | TRBV6-1 | CASSEGTGIPYNEQFF | TGTGCCAGCAGTGAAGGGACAGGGATTCCCTACAATGAGCAGTTCTTC
TRBD1 | - | TRBJ2-7 | TRBV2 | CASKRDSQSYEQYF | TGTGCCAGCAAGAGGGACAGCCAATCCTACGAGCAGTACTTC